This T cell receptor beta chain stems from a study of blood T cell repertoires in COVID-19. Study summary: Samples of COVID-19 (acute and convalescent) were obtained from the United States, Italy and Spain.

Germline assignment: CDR1 MDHEN and CDR2 SYDVKM. Losses at the gene ends were 4 bases for V and 5 bases for J; bases not matched to a gene: 18. The CDR3 is 19 amino acids. Sequenced by immunoSEQ multiplex PCR; TCRdb stores in-frame clones only, minus some. The data contain hundreds of thousands of clones, under 90% of them seen just once; the ten biggest clones take up approximately 4%. The receptor was derived from a woman aged 80 or over with acute or convalescent COVID-19. J is TRBJ2-3 and V is TRBV28; TRBD2 agrees at 10 bases. The sequencing input was peripheral blood. The CDR3 protein is CASSWTSGTLGGARDTQYF. In nucleotides, the CDR3 is TGTGCCAGCAGTTGGACTAGCGGAACCCTAGGGGGGGCCCGAGATACGCAGTATTTT. Full variable domain (rest looked up from reference TRBV28 and TRBJ2-3): DVKVTQSSRYLVKRTGEKVFLECVQDMDHENMFWYRQDPGLGLRLIYFSYDVKMKEKGDIPEGYSVSREKKERFSLILESASTNQTSMYLCASSWTSGTLGGARDTQYFGPGTRLTVL.